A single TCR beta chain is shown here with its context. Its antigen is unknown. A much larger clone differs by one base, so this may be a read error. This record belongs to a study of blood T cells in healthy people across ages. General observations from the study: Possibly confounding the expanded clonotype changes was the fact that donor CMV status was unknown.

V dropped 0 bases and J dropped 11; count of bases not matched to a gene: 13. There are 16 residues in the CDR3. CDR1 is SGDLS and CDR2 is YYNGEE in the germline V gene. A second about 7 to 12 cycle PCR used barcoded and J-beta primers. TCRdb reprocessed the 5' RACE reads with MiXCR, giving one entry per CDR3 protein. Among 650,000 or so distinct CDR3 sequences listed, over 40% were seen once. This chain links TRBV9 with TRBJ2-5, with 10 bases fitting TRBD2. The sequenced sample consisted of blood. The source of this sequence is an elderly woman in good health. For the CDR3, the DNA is TGTGCCAGCAGCGTAGATAGCGGGAGGTACTACAATGAGCAGTACTTC. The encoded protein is CASSVDSGRYYNEQYF. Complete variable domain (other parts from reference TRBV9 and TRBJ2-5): DSGVTQTPKHLITATGQRVTLRCSPRSGDLSVYWYQQSLDQGLQFLIQYYNGEERAKGNILERFSAQQFPDLHSELNLSSLELGDSALYFCASSVDSGRYYNEQYFGPGTRLLVL.